The present TCR beta chain was sequenced within a study of neurological immune-mediated disorders. Overall study: Disease course was recorded as relapsing-remitting for about 31 and secondary progressive for about 9% of the roughly 34 multiple sclerosis patients.

This clonotype was picked up many times. Each TCR transcript was tagged with a 10-nucleotide random UMI during 5'RACE. TCRdb recomputed calls from the 5' RACE reads with MiXCR, one row per CDR3 protein. The sample has 60,000 to 85,000 distinct CDR3 sequences; under 5.5% are singletons. V was pared by 1 base and J by 8 bases, with 7 bases of the junction left unmatched. Germline loops: CDR1 MNHEY, CDR2 SMNVEV (reference sequence). The CDR3 covers 16 residues. This clonotype was sampled from a woman aged 70 to 79 with multiple sclerosis. The chain is built from TRBV27 and TRBJ1-4; 10 bases line up with TRBD1. Sequences were obtained from PBMCs. For the CDR3, the DNA is TGTGCCAGCAGTTTATGGATCGGGACAGGGGAAGAAAAACTGTTTTTT. It is translated as CASSLWIGTGEEKLFF.